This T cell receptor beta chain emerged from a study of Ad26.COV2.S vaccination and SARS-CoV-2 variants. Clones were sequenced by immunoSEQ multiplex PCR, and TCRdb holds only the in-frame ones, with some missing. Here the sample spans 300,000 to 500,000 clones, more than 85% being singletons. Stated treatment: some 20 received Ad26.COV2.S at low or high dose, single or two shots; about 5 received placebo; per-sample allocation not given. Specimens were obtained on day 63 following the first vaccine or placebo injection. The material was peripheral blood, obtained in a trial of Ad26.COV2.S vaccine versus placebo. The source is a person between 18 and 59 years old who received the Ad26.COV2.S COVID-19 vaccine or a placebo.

This CDR3 is CASSYGPTRGDGYTF. CDR3 nucleotide sequence: TGTGCCAGCAGTTACGGGCCCACCCGCGGGGATGGCTACACCTTC. The chain recombines TRBV6-2 or TRBV6-3 with TRBJ1-2; D unclear. Germline V CDR1 and CDR2: MNHEY, SVGEGT. Trimming shortened V by 2 bases and J by 6 bases, and 16 bases separated the two germline ends. CDR3 size: 15 residues.